The present T cell receptor (beta chain) was sequenced within a study of cytomegalovirus exposure and HLA in healthy donors. About the research overall: An earlier analysis found 95 million to 140 million unique TCR beta sequences from about 190 million T cells. When 350 to 500 donors were genotyped, approximately 81% of them were found to fall in the Caucasian-associated ancestry cluster.

CDR1 is SGHRS, CDR2 YFSETQ, per germline. V lost 1 base to trimming and J lost 5 bases, with 18 bases between them. The CDR3 sequence is 16 residues long. Comment on this clone: Its antigen is as yet unknown.

Overall study findings and caveats: Certain sequence variants were highly shared and formed a cluster, and this cluster was likely a sequencing artifact.

The PCR used 60 Vbeta and 13 Jbeta primers. TCRdb's copy holds only in-frame clones and misses some; the assay was immunoSEQ multiplex PCR. The data hold roughly 100,000 clones, with around 79% observed a single time. Material for sequencing was PBMCs. This TCR derives from a middle-aged woman in good health and CMV-seronegative. This chain uses TRBV5-1 with TRBJ1-1; TRBD1 might be the D (6 bases). The CDR3 sequence: CASSLRAGASGTEAFF. DNA for the CDR3: TGCGCCAGCAGCTTGAGGGCAGGGGCCTCGGGGACTGAAGCTTTCTTT.